One sample yielded the 16 T cell receptor beta chains listed below, sequenced in a study of breast tumors, draining lymph nodes, adjacent tissues. TCRdb re-called the multiplex PCR reads through MiXCR, storing one row per CDR3 protein. Seen here are approximately 23,000 distinct CDR3 sequences, around 68% observed once, and the top ten hold about 22%. Specimen: tumor-adjacent breast tissue. Source of these receptors: a female donor with breast cancer. Some clones in this sample may be carry-over from other donors' samples.

The genes are TRBV7-9 and TRBJ2-3; TRBD2 aligns across 10 bases. The CDR3 covers 16 residues. Germline V gene sequence: CDR1 SEHNR, CDR2 FQNEAQ (reference sequence). After removal of 2 bases from V and 6 bases from J, the junction contained 8 bases not matched to a gene. The CDR3 region has the DNA TGTGCCAGCAGCTTACCCCTAGCGGGAGCCGTCGATACGCAGTATTTT. Its protein product is CASSLPLAGAVDTQYF.

This clonotype showed up just a few times. V and J are TRBV30 and TRBJ1-1; 8 nucleotides match TRBD1. This CDR3 has 14 residues. The V gene's germline CDR1 is GTSNPN and CDR2 SVGIG (reference sequence). V gave up 4 bases and J gave up 0 bases; unmatched junction bases: 4. In nucleotides, the CDR3 is TGTGCCTGGAAGACAGGGGTCATGAACACTGAAGCTTTCTTT. This gives the protein CAWKTGVMNTEAFF.

The V gene is TRBV4-3, the J gene TRBJ1-6; TRBD1 matches 8 bases. The germline gives CDR1 LGHNA, CDR2 YSLEER. This CDR3 comprises 16 residues. V lost 2 bases, J lost 3 bases, and 3 bases stayed unmatched. This chain's CDR3 is CASSQLGQDYNSPLHF. The CDR3, as DNA: TGCGCCAGCAGCCAACTGGGACAGGACTATAATTCACCCCTCCACTTT.

This chain links TRBV20-1 with TRBJ1-4; D is uncertain. Looked up from germline, CDR1 is DFQATT and CDR2 is SNEGSKA (reference sequence). Trimming removed 0 bases from V and 0 bases from J, with 5 bases in between. The CDR3 loop spans 14 amino acids. The CDR3 loop reads CSARDIATNEKLFF. The CDR3 nucleotides are TGCAGTGCTAGAGACATTGCAACTAATGAAAAACTGTTTTTT.

The rearrangement joins TRBV7-2 to TRBJ2-5, with D possibly matching TRBD2 (6 bases). CDR1 and CDR2 from the germline V gene are SGHTA and FQGNSA. Deletions cut 5 bases from V and 2 bases from J, with 12 bases between. The CDR3 has 14 amino acids. Here the CDR3 DNA reads TGTGCCAGCAGCCTCGGGACTTTTCAAGAGACCCAGTACTTC. Protein: CASSLGTFQETQYF.

The sample holds many counts of this clonotype. The CDR3, as DNA: TGCAGTGCTAGAGGTAGCAGGTCATTAGCCAAAAACATTCAGTACTTC. Its protein is CSARGSRSLAKNIQYF. This chain joins TRBV20-1 and TRBJ2-4; D gene uncertain. Trimming removed 1 base from V and 0 bases from J, with 13 bases in between. Germline lookup yields CDR1 DFQATT and CDR2 SNEGSKA (reference sequence). The CDR3 runs to 16 residues.

This clonotype counts as medium-sized. V usage is TRBV11-2 and J usage is TRBJ1-6, with D possibly TRBD1 on 6 matching bases. This CDR3 is built from 16 residues. The ends were cut back, 2 bases at V and 6 bases at J, with 14 bases in the middle. CDR1 and CDR2 (germline): SGHAT, FQNNGV. Here the CDR3 DNA reads TGTGCCAGCAGCTTAACGGCGGGGGCGGGTAATTCACCCCTCCACTTT. Protein sequence: CASSLTAGAGNSPLHF.

V is TRBV5-1 and J is TRBJ1-4, with a possible D match to TRBD1 (6 bases). This CDR3 region has 15 residues. Germline V gene sequence: CDR1 SGHRS, CDR2 YFSETQ. V was pared by 3 bases and J by 2 bases, with 11 bases between. CDR3 in DNA: TGCGCCAGCAGCTCCGCGACAGGTACTAATGAAAAACTGTTTTTT. It codes for CASSSATGTNEKLFF.

The rearrangement joins TRBV12-3 or TRBV12-4 to TRBJ2-2, with 9 nucleotides matching TRBD2. V gave up 7 bases and J gave up 7 bases; unmatched junction bases: 7. The CDR3 covers 14 residues. The CDR3 protein is CASKEREVGGELFF. The CDR3 DNA sequence: TGTGCCAGCAAGGAGCGGGAGGTGGGCGGGGAGCTGTTTTTT.

The V gene is TRBV15, the J gene TRBJ2-7, with 9 nucleotides matching TRBD1. CDR3 length: 16 amino acids. Trimming took 0 bases from V and 5 from J; bases not matched to a gene: 8. Germline CDR1 is LNHNV and CDR2 is YYDKDF (reference sequence). The CDR3 reads CATSRDRGTGRDEQYF. The CDR3 DNA is TGTGCCACCAGCAGAGACCGGGGGACAGGGCGTGACGAGCAGTACTTC.

With respect to this clonotype: The CDR3 does not end in the conserved phenylalanine or tryptophan, so this is likely a read error. The rearrangement joins TRBV2 to TRBJ1-2; TRBD1 agrees at 10 bases. In germline, CDR1 is SNHLY, CDR2 FYNNEI. This CDR3 contains 15 residues. V lost 1 base, J lost 7 bases, and 6 bases stayed unmatched. The CDR3 DNA reads as TGTGCCAGCAGTGAAGGGGTGGACAGGGGGTGTGGCTACACCCTC. Translating gives CASSEGVDRGCGYTL.

This rearrangement joins TRBV4-1 to TRBJ2-7; 9 nucleotides agree with TRBD2. V shed 0 bases and J 2 bases; nucleotides not matched to a gene: 11. Germline V gives CDR1 MGHRA, CDR2 YSYEKL. The CDR3 loop spans 18 amino acids. DNA of the CDR3: TGCGCCAGCAGCCAAGATGATAGCGGGAGCACCATACCCTACGAGCAGTACTTC. Amino acids: CASSQDDSGSTIPYEQYF.

The rearrangement uses TRBV5-6 and TRBJ1-2; D call uncertain. Looked up from germline, CDR1 is SGHDT and CDR2 is YYEEEE. V was trimmed by 3 bases and J by 0 bases, leaving 18 bases between them. CDR3 length: 17 amino acids. DNA for the CDR3: TGTGCCAGCAGCTGGGAGGGCAGTTGGGTCGCTAACTATGGCTACACCTTC. Translated: CASSWEGSWVANYGYTF.

The CDR3 protein is CASSTSTGASYNEQFF. Here the CDR3 DNA reads TGTGCCAGCAGTACCTCGACAGGGGCTTCCTACAATGAGCAGTTCTTC. The chain uses TRBV25-1 and TRBJ2-1; TRBD1 matches 8 bases. This CDR3 region has 16 residues. Germline values: CDR1 MGHDK, CDR2 SYGVNS. J gave up 1 base and V 5 bases, and 7 bases lay outside the gene matches.

The chain is built from TRBV14 and TRBJ1-5; tentative D call: TRBD1 (5 bases). CDR1 SGHDN and CDR2 FVKESK come from the germline V gene. Trimming cost V 1 base and J 9 bases, with 10 bases left between them. This CDR3 is built from 13 residues. CDR3 sequence reads: CASSQVVTGPQHF. The CDR3, as DNA: TGTGCCAGCAGCCAAGTGGTTACAGGGCCCCAGCATTTT.

The gene calls are TRBV20-1 and TRBJ2-5; D perhaps matches TRBD1 (6 bases). Trimming took off 0 bases at V and 2 bases at J, with 16 bases between the two ends. Germline values: CDR1 DFQATT, CDR2 SNEGSKA (reference sequence). The CDR3 covers 16 residues. In DNA form, the CDR3 reads TGCAGTGCTAGAGATGGGCAGGGGAACCCTCAAGAGACCCAGTACTTC. This encodes CSARDGQGNPQETQYF.